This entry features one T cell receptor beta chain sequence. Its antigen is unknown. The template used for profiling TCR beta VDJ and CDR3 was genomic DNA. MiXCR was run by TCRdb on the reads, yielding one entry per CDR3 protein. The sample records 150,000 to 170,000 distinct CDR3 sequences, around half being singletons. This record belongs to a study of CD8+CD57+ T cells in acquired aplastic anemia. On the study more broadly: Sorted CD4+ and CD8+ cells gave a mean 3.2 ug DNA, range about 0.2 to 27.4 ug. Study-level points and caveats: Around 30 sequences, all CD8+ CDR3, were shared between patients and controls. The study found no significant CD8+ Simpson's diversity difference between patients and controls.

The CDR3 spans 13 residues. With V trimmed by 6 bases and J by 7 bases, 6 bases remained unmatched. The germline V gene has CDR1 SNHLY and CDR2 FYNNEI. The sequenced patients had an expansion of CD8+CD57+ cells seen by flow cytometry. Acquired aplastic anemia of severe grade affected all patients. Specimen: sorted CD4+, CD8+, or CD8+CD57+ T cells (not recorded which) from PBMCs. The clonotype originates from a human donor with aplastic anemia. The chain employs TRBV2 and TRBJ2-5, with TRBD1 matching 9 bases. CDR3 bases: TGTGCCAGCAGCCGGGACAGGGAAGGGACCCAGTACTTC. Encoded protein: CASSRDREGTQYF.